These 5 T cell receptor beta chains were sequenced from one sample in a study of T cells in Graves' hyperthyroidism and ophthalmopathy. Template material for amplifying TCR beta CDR3 regions consisted of RNA transcripts. Carried out on the TCR CDR3, a first-round RT-PCR used the HTBI primer set. TCRdb re-called the multiplex PCR reads through MiXCR, storing one row per CDR3 protein. The profile shows about 360,000 distinct CDR3 sequences, approximately 13% of them singletons. The material sequenced was blood. These receptors all come from a woman aged 18 to 35 with Graves' hyperthyroidism.

This clonotype was detected many times. The rearrangement joins TRBV6-1 to TRBJ1-2; D is unresolved. V was pared by 4 bases and J by 4 bases, with 16 bases between. This CDR3 has 15 amino acids. CDR1 and CDR2 (germline): MNHNS, SASEGT. The CDR3 here is CASSVSSGSLYGYTF. The CDR3 DNA reads TGTGCCAGCAGTGTATCCTCCGGGTCACTCTATGGCTACACCTTC.

A few counts support this clonotype. The chain employs TRBV2 and TRBJ1-6; the D is unclear. CDR1 is SNHLY, CDR2 FYNNEI, per germline. V lost 3 bases and J 2 bases, leaving 8 bases between the germline ends. The CDR3 length is 15 residues. The CDR3 is CASSEGRAYNSPLHF. The CDR3 region has the DNA TGTGCCAGCAGTGAGGGCAGAGCCTATAATTCACCCCTCCACTTT.

This clonotype came up many times. The chain links TRBV11-2 to TRBJ2-7; D unresolved. The V gene's germline CDR1 is SGHAT and CDR2 FQNNGV. Trimming took off 3 bases at V and 6 bases at J, with 9 bases between the two ends. The CDR3 spans 12 residues. CDR3 sequence: CASSLTWVEQYF. Here the CDR3 DNA reads TGTGCCAGCAGCTTGACTTGGGTCGAGCAGTACTTC.

This clonotype was picked up many times. The V gene is TRBV28, the J gene TRBJ1-3; D not resolved. Trimming pared 6 bases from V and 2 bases from J, leaving 11 bases between. This CDR3 contains 14 residues. From germline, CDR1 is MDHEN and CDR2 SYDVKM. CDR3 loop: CASSPGLPGNTIYF. The CDR3 DNA is TGTGCCAGCAGCCCGGGCCTCCCTGGAAACACCATATATTTT.

This chain connects TRBV5-1 to TRBJ2-3, with a weak D call TRBD2 (6 bases). Between the trimmed V and J ends, which lost 10 bases and 0 bases, there was a span of 12 bases. The CDR3 has 13 residues. Germline-derived CDR1 and CDR2 are SGHRS and YFSETQ. CDR3 residues: CASGEASTDTQYF. The DNA for the CDR3 is TGCGCCTCCGGGGAGGCTAGCACAGATACGCAGTATTTT.